This T cell receptor (beta chain) was captured by sequencing in a study of response to subunit inactivated influenza vaccine. TCRdb re-analysed the RT-PCR reads in MiXCR, keeping a single row per CDR3 protein. The table shows about 310,000 distinct CDR3 sequences, with about 20% occurring only once. Concerning this clonotype itself: Its matching antigen is unknown.

The CDR3 is 13 amino acids. The junction had 8 bases not matched to a gene; V was cut back by 6 bases and J by 8 bases. Germline CDR1 is SGDLS and CDR2 is YYNGEE. Study conclusions and caveats: Each seasonal influenza vaccination recruits few new T cells, the authors suggested.

The clonotype comes from a man aged 50 to 69 who received an inactivated influenza vaccine. This material consisted of PBMCs from blood, taken 21 months after vaccination. The rearrangement uses TRBV9 and TRBJ2-3; TRBD1 matches 8 bases. The CDR3 here is CASTRTGSSTQYF. The CDR3 nucleotides are TGTGCCAGCACTAGGACAGGGTCATCTACGCAGTATTTT. Drawing the rest from reference TRBV9 and TRBJ2-3, the complete variable domain is DSGVTQTPKHLITATGQRVTLRCSPRSGDLSVYWYQQSLDQGLQFLIQYYNGEERAKGNILERFSAQQFPDLHSELNLSSLELGDSALYFCASTRTGSSTQYFGPGTRLTVL.